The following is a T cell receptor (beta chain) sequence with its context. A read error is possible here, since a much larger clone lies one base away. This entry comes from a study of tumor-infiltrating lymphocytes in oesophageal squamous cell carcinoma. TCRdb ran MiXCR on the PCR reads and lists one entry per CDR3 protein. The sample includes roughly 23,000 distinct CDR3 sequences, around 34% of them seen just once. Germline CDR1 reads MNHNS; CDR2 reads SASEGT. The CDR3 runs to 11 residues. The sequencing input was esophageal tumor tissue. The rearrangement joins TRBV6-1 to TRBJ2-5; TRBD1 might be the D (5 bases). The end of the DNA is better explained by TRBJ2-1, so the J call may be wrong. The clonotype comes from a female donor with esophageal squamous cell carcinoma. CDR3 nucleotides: TGTGCCAGCAGGGGGCCCTACGAGCAGTTCTTC. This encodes CASRGPYEQFF.